This TCR beta chain was documented in a study of OX40 agonist ivuxolimab in advanced cancers. Study context: Each patient was given ivuxolimab into a vein every 2 weeks, at 0.01 to 10 mg/kg.

The table came from immunoSEQ multiplex PCR; TCRdb's copy has only in-frame clones and leaves some out. The table has 60,000 to 70,000 clones, 75% to 90% seen once. Per germline, CDR1 SGHTA and CDR2 FQGNSA. The germline V and J ends were trimmed by 6 bases and 8 bases, with 13 bases remaining between them. The CDR3 runs 13 residues. The rearrangement uses TRBV7-2 and TRBJ1-4, with D possibly TRBD1 on 6 matching bases. Sequencing was performed on CD4+ or CD8+ T cells sorted from blood, taken in a trial of the OX40 agonist ivuxolimab. The receptor's source is an adult with an advanced solid tumor such as melanoma, head and neck, liver or kidney cancer. The CDR3 here is CASRGGRGEKLFF. The CDR3 DNA reads as TGTGCCAGCAGAGGGGGGAGGGGGGAAAAACTGTTTTTT.